The TCR beta chain under discussion was sequenced for a study of shared clonotypes between healthy human individuals. At the level of the study: The cohort comprised a couple of women and a few men. Their ages spanned 18 to 49 years.

The CDR3 extends over 14 amino acids. Trimming removed 0 bases at V and 0 bases at J, with 6 bases between. Germline V gene sequence: CDR1 LGHNA, CDR2 YNFKEQ. Assay runs were performed at deep level. Produced via immunoSEQ multiplex PCR; TCRdb's table is partial and in-frame only. Found here are 550,000 to 850,000 clones, 72% of them singletons; the top ten hold approximately 1.7%. This sequence originates from a woman under 40 in good health. Sequenced sample: memory CD4+ T cells sorted from blood. Subset of the sample: CD45RA-negative fraction. This sequence joins TRBV4-2 and TRBJ2-7; unclear D gene. CDR3 nucleotide sequence: TGTGCCAGCAGCCAAGATAAGGGCTCCTACGAGCAGTACTTC. Amino acids: CASSQDKGSYEQYF.